This paragraph covers one TCR beta chain sequence. This record comes from a study of human T cells and chemical hapten exposure. The germline V and J ends were trimmed by 6 bases and 8 bases, with 11 bases remaining between them. CDR3 size: 12 residues. Stated time point: patch test 2, 6 weeks after DPC sensitization. Treatment described: therapeutic diphenylcyclopropenone sensitization with weekly scalp DPC. TCRdb ran MiXCR on the RACE reads and lists one entry per CDR3 protein. The table shows 110,000 to 150,000 distinct CDR3 sequences, with about 12% occurring only once. The sequencing here drew on whole blood, taken in connection with sensitization to the hapten diphenylcyclopropenone (DPC). The V and J genes are TRBV12-3 or TRBV12-4 and TRBJ2-4; a weak D match, TRBD2 (5 bases). This clonotype originated in a woman in her 50s with alopecia areata. Some clones in this sample may be carry-over from other donors' samples. This CDR3 is CASSSLRDIQYF. CDR3 DNA sequence: TGTGCCAGCAGCTCCTTGAGGGACATTCAGTACTTC.